Listed below are T cell receptor beta chains from one sample, sequenced in a study of cytomegalovirus exposure and HLA in healthy donors. Only in-frame clones appear in the TCRdb table, and some are missing; sequencing was by immunoSEQ multiplex PCR. Seen here are roughly 120,000 clones, 81% observed once, and the top ten hold 0.95% to 1.4%. Specimen: PBMCs. All receptors come from a woman aged 30 to 39 in good health and CMV-seronegative. CDR3s include the opening cysteine and the closing phenylalanine or tryptophan. Each record gives: clone size, D gene, J gene, V gene, CDR3 protein, CDR3 DNA. D genes are given only for firm matches. A clone size is listed for some rows: how often the clone was seen (once, few, many), or a class if it is expanded.

clone_size: once
d_call: .
j_call: TRBJ2-5
v_call: TRBV19
cdr3_aa: CALTLGLQETQYF
cdr3_nt: TGTGCTTTAACCTTGGGCCTGCAAGAGACCCAGTACTTC

clone_size: .
d_call: TRBD1
j_call: TRBJ1-1
v_call: TRBV2
cdr3_aa: CASSSGGLAFF
cdr3_nt: TGTGCCAGCAGTTCAGGGGGCCTTGCTTTCTTT

clone_size: .
d_call: .
j_call: TRBJ2-5
v_call: TRBV6-5
cdr3_aa: CASSRGTWETQYF
cdr3_nt: TGTGCCAGCAGTAGGGGTACGTGGGAGACCCAGTACTTC

clone_size: .
d_call: .
j_call: TRBJ1-1
v_call: TRBV9
cdr3_aa: CASSVVTEAFF
cdr3_nt: TGTGCCAGCAGCGTAGTGACTGAAGCATTCTTT

clone_size: .
d_call: .
j_call: TRBJ2-5
v_call: TRBV7-7
cdr3_aa: CASSLALLRGETQYF
cdr3_nt: TGTGCTAGCAGCTTAGCCCTCCTCCGTGGCGAGACCCAGTACTTC

clone_size: .
d_call: TRBD1
j_call: TRBJ2-2
v_call: TRBV2
cdr3_aa: CASRTDRGNTGELFF
cdr3_nt: TGTGCCAGCAGAACGGACAGGGGTAATACCGGGGAGCTGTTTTTT

clone_size: .
d_call: .
j_call: TRBJ2-2
v_call: TRBV19
cdr3_aa: CASSIAVNTGELFF
cdr3_nt: TGTGCCAGTAGTATAGCCGTGAACACCGGGGAGCTGTTTTTT

clone_size: .
d_call: TRBD2
j_call: TRBJ2-1
v_call: TRBV7-9
cdr3_aa: CASSSPTSGTSSYNEQFF
cdr3_nt: TGTGCCAGCAGCTCTCCGACTAGCGGGACTAGCTCCTACAATGAGCAGTTCTTC

clone_size: .
d_call: TRBD2
j_call: TRBJ2-7
v_call: TRBV6-6
cdr3_aa: CASSYRGDATYEQYF
cdr3_nt: TGTGCCAGCAGTTACCGGGGGGACGCCACCTACGAGCAGTACTTC

clone_size: .
d_call: TRBD1
j_call: TRBJ2-3
v_call: TRBV4-1
cdr3_aa: CASSFDPGQGNTDTQYF
cdr3_nt: TGCGCCAGCAGCTTCGACCCGGGACAGGGGAACACAGATACGCAGTATTTT

clone_size: .
d_call: .
j_call: TRBJ1-3
v_call: TRBV19
cdr3_aa: CASSIEAPGTRILGGNTIYF
cdr3_nt: TGTGCCAGTAGTATCGAAGCTCCAGGTACCAGGATACTGGGTGGAAACACCATATATTTT

clone_size: few
d_call: TRBD1
j_call: TRBJ1-3
v_call: TRBV10-3
cdr3_aa: CAIGGQGTTGNTIYF
cdr3_nt: TGTGCCATCGGGGGACAGGGCACGACTGGAAACACCATATATTTT

clone_size: .
d_call: TRBD1
j_call: TRBJ1-2
v_call: TRBV6-6
cdr3_aa: CASNTRTGENFYGYTF
cdr3_nt: TGTGCCAGCAACACTCGGACAGGGGAGAATTTTTATGGCTACACCTTC

clone_size: .
d_call: .
j_call: TRBJ2-7
v_call: TRBV15
cdr3_aa: CATSRDTKSFFGYEQYF
cdr3_nt: TGTGCCACCAGCAGAGATACTAAGTCCTTTTTCGGCTACGAGCAGTACTTC

clone_size: .
d_call: .
j_call: TRBJ2-2
v_call: TRBV6-5
cdr3_aa: CASSFILRGHGLFF
cdr3_nt: TGTGCCAGCAGTTTTATCTTGCGGGGGCATGGGCTGTTTTTT

clone_size: .
d_call: TRBD1
j_call: TRBJ2-7
v_call: TRBV7-9
cdr3_aa: CASSIGQGSWYEQYF
cdr3_nt: TGTGCCAGCAGCATTGGACAGGGCTCGTGGTACGAGCAGTACTTC

clone_size: .
d_call: TRBD2
j_call: TRBJ2-7
v_call: TRBV4-3
cdr3_aa: CASSQGGWTSGIIEQYF
cdr3_nt: TGCGCCAGCAGCCAAGGGGGTTGGACTAGCGGGATCATCGAGCAGTACTTC

clone_size: .
d_call: .
j_call: TRBJ2-2
v_call: TRBV7-9
cdr3_aa: CASSQQRFANTGELFF
cdr3_nt: TGTGCCAGCAGCCAGCAGCGGTTTGCGAACACCGGGGAGCTGTTTTTT

clone_size: .
d_call: TRBD1
j_call: TRBJ2-4
v_call: TRBV7-9
cdr3_aa: CASSPSRTGDDIAKNIQYF
cdr3_nt: TGTGCCAGCAGCCCTTCCCGGACAGGGGACGATATAGCCAAAAACATTCAGTACTTC

clone_size: .
d_call: TRBD1
j_call: TRBJ2-7
v_call: TRBV5-1
cdr3_aa: CASSLGTARPTGQYF
cdr3_nt: TGCGCCAGCAGCCTAGGGACAGCGAGGCCAACCGGGCAGTACTTC

clone_size: once
d_call: .
j_call: TRBJ1-5
v_call: TRBV30
cdr3_aa: CAWSQGIYSNQPQHF
cdr3_nt: TGTGCCTGGAGTCAGGGGATTTATAGCAATCAGCCCCAGCATTTT

clone_size: .
d_call: .
j_call: TRBJ1-4
v_call: TRBV6-5
cdr3_aa: CASSQGGREKLFF
cdr3_nt: TGTGCCAGCAGCCAGGGAGGACGTGAAAAACTGTTTTTT

clone_size: .
d_call: .
j_call: TRBJ2-1
v_call: TRBV7-9
cdr3_aa: CASLRGSYNEQFF
cdr3_nt: TGTGCCAGCTTGAGAGGCTCCTACAATGAGCAGTTCTTC

clone_size: .
d_call: TRBD1
j_call: TRBJ1-4
v_call: TRBV6-1
cdr3_aa: CASREGAGTGGAVGKLFF
cdr3_nt: TGTGCCAGCAGGGAAGGAGCCGGGACAGGGGGCGCGGTGGGAAAACTGTTTTTT

clone_size: .
d_call: TRBD1
j_call: TRBJ2-3
v_call: TRBV7-2
cdr3_aa: CASSFRQGSSGTDTQYF
cdr3_nt: TGTGCCAGCAGCTTCCGACAGGGTAGCTCCGGTACAGATACGCAGTATTTT

clone_size: .
d_call: .
j_call: TRBJ2-7
v_call: TRBV7-9
cdr3_aa: CASSSSNSRGEQYF
cdr3_nt: TGTGCCAGCAGCTCATCAAACTCCAGGGGCGAGCAGTACTTC

clone_size: .
d_call: TRBD1
j_call: TRBJ1-2
v_call: TRBV13
cdr3_aa: CASSLDRGYGYTF
cdr3_nt: TGTGCCAGCAGCTTAGACAGGGGATATGGCTACACCTTC

clone_size: .
d_call: TRBD1
j_call: TRBJ2-5
v_call: TRBV19
cdr3_aa: CASSPGQGAWETQYF
cdr3_nt: TGTGCCAGTAGCCCGGGACAGGGGGCATGGGAGACCCAGTACTTC

clone_size: .
d_call: TRBD1
j_call: TRBJ2-5
v_call: TRBV25-1
cdr3_aa: CASSAIQGARETQYF
cdr3_nt: TGTGCCAGCAGTGCCATACAGGGGGCGCGAGAGACCCAGTACTTC

clone_size: .
d_call: TRBD2
j_call: TRBJ2-7
v_call: TRBV10-3
cdr3_aa: CAISDRMSVGTSGSSYEQYF
cdr3_nt: TGTGCCATCAGTGATCGGATGTCGGTTGGGACTAGCGGAAGCTCCTACGAGCAGTACTTC

clone_size: .
d_call: .
j_call: TRBJ2-7
v_call: TRBV9
cdr3_aa: CASSVEDSYEQYF
cdr3_nt: TGTGCCAGCAGCGTAGAAGACAGCTACGAGCAGTACTTC

clone_size: .
d_call: .
j_call: TRBJ2-7
v_call: TRBV7-7
cdr3_aa: CASSLALGGAYEQYF
cdr3_nt: TGTGCTAGCAGCTTAGCATTGGGAGGTGCCTACGAGCAGTACTTC

clone_size: .
d_call: TRBD2
j_call: TRBJ2-7
v_call: TRBV27
cdr3_aa: CASSLGTSGRFYEQYF
cdr3_nt: TGTGCCAGCAGTCTGGGGACTAGCGGGAGGTTTTACGAGCAGTACTTC

clone_size: .
d_call: .
j_call: TRBJ2-7
v_call: TRBV4-1
cdr3_aa: CASSQDGGWGTNLAVEQYF
cdr3_nt: TGCGCCAGCAGCCAAGATGGAGGTTGGGGTACCAATTTAGCCGTTGAGCAGTACTTC

clone_size: .
d_call: .
j_call: TRBJ1-3
v_call: TRBV12-5
cdr3_aa: CASGFDPAGGNTIYF
cdr3_nt: TGTGCTAGTGGTTTTGACCCGGCGGGGGGAAACACCATATATTTT

clone_size: few
d_call: TRBD1
j_call: TRBJ2-6
v_call: TRBV9
cdr3_aa: CASSPDLRDRVSGANVLTF
cdr3_nt: TGTGCCAGCAGTCCCGACCTCAGGGACAGGGTCTCTGGGGCCAACGTCCTGACTTTC

clone_size: .
d_call: TRBD2
j_call: TRBJ2-3
v_call: TRBV5-4
cdr3_aa: CASSTSGGVDTQYF
cdr3_nt: TGTGCCAGCAGCACGAGCGGGGGGGTAGATACGCAGTATTTT

clone_size: once
d_call: .
j_call: TRBJ2-5
v_call: TRBV7-9
cdr3_aa: CASSSTRGGGETQYF
cdr3_nt: TGTGCCAGCAGCTCGACTAGAGGTGGAGGGGAGACCCAGTACTTC

clone_size: .
d_call: TRBD2
j_call: TRBJ2-7
v_call: TRBV18
cdr3_aa: CASSPTSGAPNEQYF
cdr3_nt: TGTGCCAGCTCACCGACTAGCGGGGCGCCCAACGAGCAGTACTTC

clone_size: .
d_call: .
j_call: TRBJ1-5
v_call: TRBV27
cdr3_aa: CASSLQINQPQHF
cdr3_nt: TGTGCCAGCAGTTTACAGATAAATCAGCCCCAGCATTTT

clone_size: .
d_call: .
j_call: TRBJ1-1
v_call: TRBV9
cdr3_aa: CASSPSPGGLEAFF
cdr3_nt: TGTGCCAGCAGCCCGAGCCCTGGCGGTCTTGAAGCTTTCTTT

clone_size: .
d_call: .
j_call: TRBJ1-1
v_call: TRBV7-8
cdr3_aa: CASSFYREGTEAFF
cdr3_nt: TGTGCCAGCAGCTTTTACAGGGAAGGCACTGAAGCTTTCTTT

clone_size: .
d_call: TRBD1
j_call: TRBJ1-4
v_call: TRBV30
cdr3_aa: CAWRDRGWDEKLFF
cdr3_nt: TGTGCCTGGCGGGACAGGGGATGGGATGAAAAACTGTTTTTT

clone_size: .
d_call: TRBD1
j_call: TRBJ1-2
v_call: TRBV7-8
cdr3_aa: CASSRDRGPYGYTF
cdr3_nt: TGTGCCAGCAGCCGGGACAGGGGGCCCTATGGCTACACCTTC

clone_size: few
d_call: .
j_call: TRBJ1-2
v_call: TRBV7-2
cdr3_aa: CASSLDPGDYGYTF
cdr3_nt: TGTGCCAGCAGCTTAGACCCGGGGGACTATGGCTACACCTTC